The clone carrying this T cell receptor beta chain was detected a few times. Its antigen is not identified. Its ends do not fully match the called genes, so a read error is possible. The record originates from a study of T cells after yellow fever vaccination. Findings and limits, study-wide: Clones that expanded after primary vaccination mostly reappeared after the booster (roughly 97% CD4, about 89% CD8). There was a possibility that FACS-sorted repertoires contained abundant clonotypes contaminating from the bulk population. A small proportion of clonotypes was detected in both the CD4 and CD8 compartments. Though weaker, the secondary response peaked faster, on day 5 versus 15.

TCRdb independently ran MiXCR on the 5' RACE reads; one entry per CDR3 protein. This repertoire shows some 260,000 distinct CDR3 sequences, roughly 5.2% found once; its top ten account for less than 3.5%. The material was CD4+ T cells sorted from PBMCs, obtained on the day of the yellow fever booster vaccination. The receptor was derived from a man aged 18 to 35 who received the YFV17D yellow fever vaccine.

The DNA of the CDR3 is TGTGCTAGCAGCCCCGGGGGGGTCGGCAATGAGCAGTTCTTC. Residues: CASSPGGVGNEQFF. The chain employs TRBV7-7 and TRBJ2-1, with 8 bases identical to TRBD2. The CDR3 has 14 residues. Germline CDR1 and CDR2: SSHAT and FNYEAQ (reference sequence).